This T cell receptor (beta chain) was identified during a study of shared clonotypes between healthy human individuals. Study-level findings and limits: When compared with the clonotypes that were shared by all four sorted-subset donors, the non-shared clonotypes turned out to have lower generation probabilities.

In the authors' methods: Without quality scores, immunoSEQ junctional reads could not be filtered like full-length reads. Repertoires were generated with immunoSEQ multiplex PCR, while TCRdb's copy carries only in-frame clones and drops some. Clonal size and the V and J genes are those of that table, whereas D and trimming came from the DNA. Here the sample spans some 1,100,000 clones, 70% to 80% being singletons. Regarding this clone: The target antigen is unknown.

The CDR3 runs 16 residues. After removal of 2 bases from V and 5 bases from J, the junction contained 11 bases not matched to a gene. Germline CDR1 and CDR2: MNHEY and SMNVEV (reference sequence). This sequence originates from a man between 18 and 29 years old in good health. Some clones in this sample may be carry-over from other donors' samples. The chain uses TRBV27 and TRBJ2-5, with 7 bases lining up with TRBD2. Sequenced input: memory CD4+ T cells from PBMCs. The sample's subset: CD45RA-negative fraction. CDR3 DNA sequence: TGTGCCAGCAGTTTAAAGTCTGGACTAGTCGGGGAGACCCAGTACTTC. This sequence encodes CASSLKSGLVGETQYF.